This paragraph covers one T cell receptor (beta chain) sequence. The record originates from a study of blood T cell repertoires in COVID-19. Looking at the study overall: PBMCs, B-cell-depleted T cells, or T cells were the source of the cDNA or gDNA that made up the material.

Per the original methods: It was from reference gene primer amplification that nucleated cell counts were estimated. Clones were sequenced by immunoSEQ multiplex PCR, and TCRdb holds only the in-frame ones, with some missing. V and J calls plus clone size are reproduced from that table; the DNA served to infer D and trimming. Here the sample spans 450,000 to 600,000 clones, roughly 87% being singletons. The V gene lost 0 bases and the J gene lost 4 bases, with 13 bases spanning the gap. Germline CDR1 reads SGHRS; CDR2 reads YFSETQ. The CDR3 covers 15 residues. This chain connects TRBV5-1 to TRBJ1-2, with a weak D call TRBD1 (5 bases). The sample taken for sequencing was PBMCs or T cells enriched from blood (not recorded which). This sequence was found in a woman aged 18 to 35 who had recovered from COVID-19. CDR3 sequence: CASSLGAGLSYGYTF. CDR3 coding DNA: TGCGCCAGCAGCTTGGGCGCGGGGCTCTCCTATGGCTACACCTTC.